This TCR beta chain was recorded in a study of CD8 T cells in ankylosing spondylitis. The study's findings and limits: Reports say disease-linked clones showed up significantly more in matched ankylosing spondylitis synovial fluid. Clones linked with disease were CD8+ and fairly uncommon in the peripheral blood.

The CDR3 runs 15 residues. TCRdb analysed the 5' RACE reads with MiXCR anew, one entry per CDR3 protein. The sample has 300,000 to 350,000 distinct CDR3 sequences, around a tenth seen once. About this clonotype: Its antigen remains unknown. Its ends do not fully match the called genes, so a read error is possible.

The sequenced sample consisted of blood, either unsorted or a sorted T cell fraction (not recorded which). This receptor was obtained from a female donor with ankylosing spondylitis or in good health (not recorded which). This chain joins TRBV12-3 or TRBV12-4 and TRBJ2-7; 7 nucleotides line up with TRBD2. For the CDR3, the DNA is TGTGCCAGCAGTTCGTCGCCGGGAGGCTCCTACGAGCAGTCCTTC. It is translated as CASSSSPGGSYEQSF.